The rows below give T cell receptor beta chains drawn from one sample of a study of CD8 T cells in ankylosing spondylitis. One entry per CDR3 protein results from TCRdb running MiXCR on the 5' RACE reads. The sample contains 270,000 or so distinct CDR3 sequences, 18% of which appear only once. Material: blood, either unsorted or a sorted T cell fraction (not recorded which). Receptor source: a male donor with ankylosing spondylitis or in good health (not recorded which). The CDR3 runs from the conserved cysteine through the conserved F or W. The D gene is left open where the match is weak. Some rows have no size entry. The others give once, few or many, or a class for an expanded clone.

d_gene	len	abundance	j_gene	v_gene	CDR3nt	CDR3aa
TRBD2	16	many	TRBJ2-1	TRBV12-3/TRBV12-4	TGTGCCAGCAGGAATGGACTAGCGGGATCCTACAATGAGCAGTTCTTC	CASRNGLAGSYNEQFF
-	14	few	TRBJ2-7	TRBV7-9	TGTGCCAGCAGCCCCCGGCGCGACTCCTACGAGCAGTACTTC	CASSPRRDSYEQYF
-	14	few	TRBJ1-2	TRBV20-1	TGCAGTGCTAGAGACCGGGAAAACCTTTATGGCTACACCTTC	CSARDRENLYGYTF
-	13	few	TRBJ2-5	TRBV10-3	TGTGCCATCAGTGAGGTTAGCTGGGAGACCCAGTACTTC	CAISEVSWETQYF
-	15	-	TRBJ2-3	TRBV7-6	TGTGCCAGCGAATCCGGGGTGGGAGGTGCGGATACGCAGTATTTT	CASESGVGGADTQYF
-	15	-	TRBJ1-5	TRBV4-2	TGTGCCAGCAGCCAAGGGGTCCCGGGTTTACAGCCCCAGCATTTT	CASSQGVPGLQPQHF
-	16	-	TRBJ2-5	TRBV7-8	TGTGCCAGCAGCCTGGGAGGATTGGGGCTCCAAGAGACCCAGTACTTC	CASSLGGLGLQETQYF
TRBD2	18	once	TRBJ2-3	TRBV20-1	TGCAGTGCTAGTGATGGGGGGCACCTAGCGGGGGGCACAGATACGCAGTATTTT	CSASDGGHLAGGTDTQYF
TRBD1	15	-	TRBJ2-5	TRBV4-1	TGCGCCAGCAGCCAGGGACAGGGGGTGCAAGAGACCCAGTACTTC	CASSQGQGVQETQYF
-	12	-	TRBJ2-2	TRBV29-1	TGCAGCGTTGACGCTGGAACCGGGGAGCTGTTTTTT	CSVDAGTGELFF
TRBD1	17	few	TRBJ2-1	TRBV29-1	TGCAGCGTCGGGGGGACAGGGGGCGCGTGGGACTACAATGAGCAGTTCTTC	CSVGGTGGAWDYNEQFF
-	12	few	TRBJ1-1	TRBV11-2	TGTGCCAGCAGCTTATCTGGGGTTGAAGCTTTCTTT	CASSLSGVEAFF
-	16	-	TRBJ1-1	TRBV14	TGTGCCAGCAGTTCGGAGGTTCCGACGGGGAACACTGAAGCTTTCTTT	CASSSEVPTGNTEAFF
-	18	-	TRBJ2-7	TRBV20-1	TGCAGTGCTAGAGACGATTCAAACACTCACGGGTTCCCCTACGAGCAGTACTTC	CSARDDSNTHGFPYEQYF
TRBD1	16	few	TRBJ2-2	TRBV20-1	TGCAGTGCTAGACACCAAGACAGGGAGAACACCGGGGAGCTGTTTTTT	CSARHQDRENTGELFF
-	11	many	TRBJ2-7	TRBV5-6	TGTGCCAGCAGCTCGACCCACGAGCAGTACTTC	CASSSTHEQYF
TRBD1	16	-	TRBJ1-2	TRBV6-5	TGTGCCAGCAGCCCCCGGGACAGGGGGCGGGGATATGGCTACACCTTC	CASSPRDRGRGYGYTF
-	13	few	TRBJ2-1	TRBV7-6	TGTGCCAGCAGCTTAGCCAGGGCCCATGAGCAGTTCTTC	CASSLARAHEQFF
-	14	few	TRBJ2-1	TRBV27	TGTGCCAGCAGTTTAATCGACAGTAGTTCTGAGCAGTTCTTC	CASSLIDSSSEQFF
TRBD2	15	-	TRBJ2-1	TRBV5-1	TGCGCCAGCAACGGGGGAGGGCCAATATACAATGAGCAGTTCTTC	CASNGGGPIYNEQFF
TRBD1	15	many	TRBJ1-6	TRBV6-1	TGTGCCAGCAATGAAGAGGGGACAGCCGGTTCACCCCTCCACTTT	CASNEEGTAGSPLHF
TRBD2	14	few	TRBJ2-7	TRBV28	TGTGCCAGCAGTAATCTAGCGGGAGTCTACGAGCAGTACTTC	CASSNLAGVYEQYF
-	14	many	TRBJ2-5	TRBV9	TGTGCCAGCAGCGTAGGCTGGGGGGAAGAGACCCAGTACTTC	CASSVGWGEETQYF
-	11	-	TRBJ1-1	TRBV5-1	TGCGCCAGCAGAAGGGGAATTGAAGCTTTCTTT	CASRRGIEAFF
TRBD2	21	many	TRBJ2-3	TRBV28	TGTGCCAGCAGTAAGATACCGGGACTAGCGGGAGGGATCCTTAGCACAGATACGCAGTATTTT	CASSKIPGLAGGILSTDTQYF
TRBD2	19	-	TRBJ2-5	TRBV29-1	TGCAGCGTTGAAGATCCGACTAGCGGGAGGGCCGGGTACCAAGAGACCCAGTACTTC	CSVEDPTSGRAGYQETQYF
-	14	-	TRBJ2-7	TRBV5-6	TGTGCCAGCAGTTTGAGGCAGAGATCCTACGAGCAGTACTTC	CASSLRQRSYEQYF
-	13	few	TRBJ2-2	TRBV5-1	TGCGCCAGCGGGTTGGTAGCGATCGGGGAGCTGTTTTTT	CASGLVAIGELFF
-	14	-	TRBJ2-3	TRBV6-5	TGTGCCAGCAGTTATATCAGGGGAACAGATACGCAGTATTTT	CASSYIRGTDTQYF
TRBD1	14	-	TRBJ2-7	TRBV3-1	TGTGCCAGCAGCCACGGGACAGGTTGGTACGAGCAGTACTTC	CASSHGTGWYEQYF
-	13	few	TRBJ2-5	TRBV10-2	TGCGCCAGCAGTCCCGAGGGCTTAGGGACCCAGTACTTC	CASSPEGLGTQYF
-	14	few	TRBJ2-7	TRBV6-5	TGTGCCAGCAGTTACGGGGCAGGGGCCTACGAGCAGTACTTC	CASSYGAGAYEQYF
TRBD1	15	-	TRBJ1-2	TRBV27	TGTGCCAGCAGTTTAAATCCCCCAGGGGGGTATGGCTACACCTTC	CASSLNPPGGYGYTF
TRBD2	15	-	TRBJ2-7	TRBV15	TGTGCCACCAGCCTCCGACTAGCAGGAGCCTGGGAGCAGTACTTC	CATSLRLAGAWEQYF
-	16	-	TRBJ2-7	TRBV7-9	TGTGCCAGCAGCCTCCCTAGTGGCGGTGGGACCTACGAGCAGTACTTC	CASSLPSGGGTYEQYF
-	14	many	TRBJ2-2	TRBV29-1	TGCAGCGGCGAAGGTTGGGGGCACACCGGGGAGCTGTTTTTT	CSGEGWGHTGELFF
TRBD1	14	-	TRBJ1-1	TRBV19	TGTGCCAGTACCATTGGACAGGGAGGGCCTGAAGCTTTCTTT	CASTIGQGGPEAFF
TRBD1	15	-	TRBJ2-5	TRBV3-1	TGTGCCAGCAGCCAAACGGGACAGGGGGCCAAGGCCCAGTACTTC	CASSQTGQGAKAQYF
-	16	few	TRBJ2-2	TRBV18	TGTGCCAGCTCACCCCAGAACAGGGTACGCGCCGGGGAGCTGTTTTTT	CASSPQNRVRAGELFF
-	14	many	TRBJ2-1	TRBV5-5	TGTGCCAGCAGCTGGGGGGACGGGGCTGGTGAGCAGTTCTTC	CASSWGDGAGEQFF
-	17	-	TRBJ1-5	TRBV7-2	TGTGCCAGCAGCTTATTTGTTGCACCTTGGAGCAATCAGCCCCAGCATTTT	CASSLFVAPWSNQPQHF
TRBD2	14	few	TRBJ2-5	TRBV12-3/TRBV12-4	TGTGCCAGCACCCCTAGCGGTATAGAAGAGACCCAGTACTTC	CASTPSGIEETQYF
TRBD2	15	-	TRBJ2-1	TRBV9	TGTGCCAGCAGCGCCCAGGGAGGGCTGGGCAATGAGCAGTTCTTC	CASSAQGGLGNEQFF
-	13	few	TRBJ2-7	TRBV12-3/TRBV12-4	TGTGCCAGCAACGAGGGAAACGGCTACGAGCAGTACTTC	CASNEGNGYEQYF
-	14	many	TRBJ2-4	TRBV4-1	TGCGCCAGCAGCCAAGGGGTAGCGGAAAACATTCAGTACTTC	CASSQGVAENIQYF
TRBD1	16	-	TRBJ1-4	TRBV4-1	TGCGCCAGCAGCCACCCCGGGACAGGGGTAAATGAAAAACTGTTTTTT	CASSHPGTGVNEKLFF
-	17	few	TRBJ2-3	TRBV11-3	TGTGCCAGCAGCTTAAACGAGGGGCCATCCTCCACAGATACGCAGTATTTT	CASSLNEGPSSTDTQYF
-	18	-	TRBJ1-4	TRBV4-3	TGCGCCAGCAGCCAAGATAGGCCCCGCGGGGGAGGCGATGAAAAACTGTTTTTT	CASSQDRPRGGGDEKLFF
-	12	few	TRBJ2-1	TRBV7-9	TGTGCCAGCAGCCTCCTGCGGACAGAGCAGTTCTTC	CASSLLRTEQFF
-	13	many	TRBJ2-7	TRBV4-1	TGCGCCAGCAGCCCACCGGACTCCTACGAGCAGTACTTC	CASSPPDSYEQYF
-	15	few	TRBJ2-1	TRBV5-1	TGCGCCAGCAGCTTGGCGGGGAACGCCTACAATGAGCAGTTCTTC	CASSLAGNAYNEQFF
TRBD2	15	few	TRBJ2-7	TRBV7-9	TGTGCCAGCAGCTTTCGGACTAGCGGGAGGCACGAGCAGTACTTC	CASSFRTSGRHEQYF
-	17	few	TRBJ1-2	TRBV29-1	TGCAGCGTTGAAGAAGGGCCAGCAACCCCAAAGGGGTATGGCTACACCTTC	CSVEEGPATPKGYGYTF